This TCR beta chain was obtained from a study of T cell repertoires in cytomegalovirus infection. TCRdb passed the reads through MiXCR, listing each CDR3 protein once. Of roughly 500,000 distinct CDR3 sequences in the sample, about 15% were seen once. Overall study findings and caveats: CMV-specific HLA-C-restricted TCR beta clonotypes dominated the ex vivo response.

Comment on this clonotype: Its specificity is not known.

Trimming took off 2 bases at V and 7 bases at J, with 16 bases between the two ends. CDR1 is SGHTA, CDR2 FQGTGA, per germline. This CDR3 has 15 amino acids. This clonotype was sampled from a human donor in good health (CMV status not recorded). Some clones in this sample may be carry-over from other donors' samples. The specimen sequenced was CD8+ T cells from PBMCs. The chain couples TRBV7-3 to TRBJ2-3, with no clear D. This CDR3 reads CASSLVYSPSHTQYF. In DNA form, the CDR3 reads TGTGCCAGCAGCTTAGTTTATTCCCCCTCACATACGCAGTATTTT.